This TCR beta chain stems from a study of T cell responses to AZD1222 COVID-19 vaccine. Overall study results and limits: Across the whole spike, CD4 TCRs peaked at regions 160-218 and 743-854. After the peak T cell response, and only then, were repertoires sampled. Donors in the cohort were predominantly white British and more often female, and clonal diversity was possibly underestimated.

The method was immunoSEQ multiplex PCR; TCRdb's version includes in-frame clones alone and lacks a portion of them. The repertoire holds 99,000 or so clones, with approximately 90% as singletons. This clone was recorded only once. Its antigen is unknown. This CDR3 comprises 13 residues. Germline-derived CDR1 and CDR2 are SGHTA and FQGNSA. Trimming removed 8 bases from V and 4 bases from J; junction bases left unmatched: 5. The clonotype comes from an adult in good health. This chain joins TRBV7-2 and TRBJ2-1; 7 nucleotides align to TRBD2. The material was peripheral blood, obtained on day 0 of AZD1222 vaccination. CDR3 sequence (DNA): TGTGCCAGCGGACTAGGCCTATACAATGAGCAGTTCTTC. The encoded protein is CASGLGLYNEQFF.